This T cell receptor (beta chain) was found in a study of cytomegalovirus exposure and HLA in healthy donors. Study details: Membership in the Caucasian-associated ancestry cluster was found for about 80% of 398 genotyped donors.

Both 60 Vbeta primers and 13 Jbeta primers went into the PCR. Sequencing used immunoSEQ multiplex PCR; TCRdb keeps in-frame clones, though not all of them. With about 72,000 clones in the sample, the ten largest clones hold approximately 14%. The CDR3 length is 13 residues. V gave up 7 bases and J gave up 2 bases; unmatched junction bases: 4. Germline CDR1 MGHRA, CDR2 YSYEKL. This TCR was sampled from a man over 45 in good health and CMV-seropositive. Sequencing was performed on PBMCs. This chain uses TRBV4-1 with TRBJ1-2, with 7 bases fitting TRBD1. CDR3 bases: TGCGCCAGCACTCAGGGGGAGAACTATGGCTACACCTTC. This encodes CASTQGENYGYTF.